This passage covers 32 T cell receptor beta chains from one sample sequenced in a study of CD8 T cells in ankylosing spondylitis. Study-level points and caveats: Apparently characteristic of ankylosing spondylitis blood was a TCR beta motif (about 8 highly homologous variants).

Their recognized antigens are unknown. Using its own MiXCR run on the 5' RACE reads, TCRdb lists one record per CDR3 protein. The sample holds a few hundred thousand distinct CDR3 sequences; around 6.6% are singletons and the top ten take 14%. Source material: blood, either unsorted or a sorted T cell fraction (not recorded which). These receptor sequences come from a male donor with ankylosing spondylitis.

This clonotype was counted ten times or more. This sequence joins TRBV7-2 and TRBJ1-6; D is perhaps TRBD1 (5 bases). From germline, CDR1 is SGHTA and CDR2 FQGNSA. With 3 bases removed from V and 6 bases from J, the gap between germline ends came to 15 bases. This CDR3 spans 16 amino acids. CDR3 sequence: CASSLGWDGSNSPLHF. The CDR3 region has the DNA TGTGCCAGCAGCTTGGGATGGGACGGCTCTAATTCACCCCTCCACTTT.

This clonotype showed up many times. The J gene is TRBJ1-2, the V gene TRBV5-1; TRBD1 aligns across 7 bases. The CDR3 has 14 residues. The trim removed 4 bases at V and 3 bases at J, leaving 6 bases unmatched. CDR1 is SGHRS and CDR2 is YFSETQ in the germline V gene. The CDR3 nucleotides are TGCGCCAGCAGCACCGGACAGGCGCACTATGGCTACACCTTC. The encoded protein is CASSTGQAHYGYTF.

V gene TRBV19 combines with J gene TRBJ2-5, with D possibly TRBD2 on 6 matching bases. Germline V gene sequence: CDR1 LNHDA, CDR2 SQIVND (reference sequence). This CDR3 has 15 residues. Trimming removed 3 bases at V and 4 bases at J, with 15 bases between. CDR3 bases: TGTGCCAGTAGTATGTGGCTAGCGCCGGGAGAGACCCAGTACTTC. It specifies CASSMWLAPGETQYF.

This clonotype was recorded at least ten times. The rearrangement joins TRBV4-1 to TRBJ2-7; tentatively, D is TRBD1 (5 bases). This CDR3 has 15 residues. CDR1 MGHRA and CDR2 YSYEKL come from the germline V gene. V was pared by 5 bases and J by 3 bases, with 17 bases between. CDR3 nucleotide sequence: TGCGCCAGCAGCTACCTCCAGGGTTCCCACTACGAGCAGTACTTC. Encoded protein: CASSYLQGSHYEQYF.

This clonotype turned up a few times. The rearrangement uses TRBV5-1 and TRBJ2-6; no clear D gene. From germline, CDR1 is SGHRS and CDR2 YFSETQ. The CDR3 is 15 amino acids. V gave up 0 bases and J gave up 2 bases, with 6 bases separating them. The CDR3 coding sequence is TGCGCCAGCAGCTTGGATGGGCCTGGGGCCAACGTCCTGACTTTC. This codes for CASSLDGPGANVLTF.

This clonotype was observed at least ten times. The chain employs TRBV29-1 and TRBJ1-1; possibly TRBD1 for D (6 bases). Trimming left V 7 bases short and J 5 bases short, with 14 bases between. The CDR3 extends over 12 amino acids. Per the germline V gene, CDR1 is SQVTM and CDR2 is ANQGSEA. The CDR3 DNA reads as TGCAGCGCTACAGGGTATGGGACTGAAGCTTTCTTT. Protein sequence: CSATGYGTEAFF.

This clonotype was found many times. This chain links TRBV6-5 with TRBJ2-3, with D uncertain. V was trimmed by 2 bases and J by 4 bases, leaving 10 bases between them. There are 14 residues in the CDR3. Germline lookup yields CDR1 MNHEY and CDR2 SVGAGI. The CDR3 is CASSYTRVADTQYF. CDR3 nucleotides: TGTGCCAGCAGTTACACAAGGGTTGCAGATACGCAGTATTTT.

This clonotype was recorded many times. This sequence joins TRBV27 and TRBJ1-2; TRBD1 matches at 7 bases. The CDR3 contains 12 residues. Germline loops: CDR1 MNHEY, CDR2 SMNVEV (reference sequence). Here the CDR3 reads CALPGTATGYTF. CDR3 in DNA: TGTGCTCTTCCCGGGACAGCCACTGGCTACACCTTC.

This clonotype was detected ten times or more. The J gene is TRBJ2-2, the V gene TRBV4-2; either TRBD1 or TRBD2 may supply D (5 bases each). The CDR3 consists of 15 residues. Per the germline V gene, CDR1 is LGHNA and CDR2 is YNFKEQ. Trimming took off 1 base at V and 8 bases at J, with 14 bases between the two ends. CDR3 bases: TGTGCCAGCAGCCAAGCGAGGGACCCGAGTGGGGAGCTGTTTTTT. As protein: CASSQARDPSGELFF.

The V and J genes are TRBV7-2 and TRBJ2-7; TRBD1 matches 7 bases. CDR1 and CDR2 from the germline V gene are SGHTA and FQGNSA. The length of the CDR3 is 12 residues. V gave up 4 bases and J gave up 9 bases; unmatched junction bases: 6. CDR3 in amino acids: CASSYTGAGQYF. DNA for the CDR3: TGTGCCAGCAGCTATACAGGGGCGGGGCAGTACTTC.

This clonotype was observed a few times. The chain recombines TRBV27 with TRBJ2-7, with TRBD2 matching 10 bases. Germline V gene lookup returns CDR1 MNHEY and CDR2 SMNVEV (reference sequence). Trimming cost V 4 bases and J 2 bases; bases outside gene matches: 5. This CDR3 is built from 15 residues. CDR3 protein: CASSSIGTSAYEQYF. The CDR3 DNA is TGTGCCAGCAGTTCAATCGGGACTAGCGCCTACGAGCAGTACTTC.

This chain connects TRBV29-1 to TRBJ2-5, with 8 bases fitting TRBD2. The germline gives CDR1 SQVTM, CDR2 ANQGSEA. V gave up 7 bases and J gave up 4 bases; unmatched junction bases: 11. CDR3 size: 14 residues. This CDR3 reads CSGGLRGARETQYF. As DNA, the CDR3 is TGCAGCGGCGGTTTGCGGGGGGCCCGAGAGACCCAGTACTTC.

V gene TRBV4-3 combines with J gene TRBJ2-7, with 7 bases lining up with TRBD2. The CDR3 sequence is 15 residues long. Per the germline V gene, CDR1 is LGHNA and CDR2 is YSLEER. V shed 1 base and J 0 bases; nucleotides not matched to a gene: 3. The CDR3 DNA sequence: TGCGCCAGCAGCCAAGTGCGCGGGGGCTCCTACGAGCAGTACTTC. This sequence encodes CASSQVRGGSYEQYF.

At least ten counts were recorded for this clonotype. The chain joins TRBV27 to TRBJ2-3, with TRBD1 as a possible D gene (5 bases). In germline, CDR1 is MNHEY, CDR2 SMNVEV (reference sequence). The germline V and J ends were trimmed by 5 bases and 8 bases, with 20 bases remaining between them. CDR3 length equals 15 residues. The DNA for the CDR3 is TGTGCCAGCAGTACAAGACAGAATGGTGGTGGTACGCAGTATTTT. Translating gives CASSTRQNGGGTQYF.

Many counts were recorded for this clonotype. This rearrangement joins TRBV28 to TRBJ1-5; a weak D match, TRBD1 (6 bases). Germline assignment: CDR1 MDHEN and CDR2 SYDVKM. The germline V and J ends were trimmed by 5 bases and 6 bases, with 11 bases remaining between them. The CDR3 is 13 residues long. The CDR3 protein is CASSAAGVQPQHF. In DNA form, the CDR3 reads TGTGCCAGCAGTGCAGCAGGGGTTCAGCCCCAGCATTTT.

The sample holds many counts of this clonotype. The chain combines TRBV4-1 with TRBJ2-1, with D possibly being TRBD2 (7 bases). The CDR3 spans 17 residues. Trimming removed 3 bases from V and 0 bases from J, with 15 bases in between. From germline, CDR1 is MGHRA and CDR2 YSYEKL. CDR3 loop: CASSHQEGGSSYNEQFF. The CDR3 DNA follows: TGCGCCAGCAGCCACCAAGAGGGGGGGAGCTCCTACAATGAGCAGTTCTTC.

This clonotype was observed many times. The genes are TRBV6-1 and TRBJ1-6; TRBD1 agrees at 9 bases. This CDR3 is built from 15 residues. Unmatched junction bases numbered 2, after V lost 4 bases and J lost 4 bases. The germline CDR1 and CDR2 sequences are MNHNS and SASEGT. This CDR3 reads CASSGGTGYNSPLHF. The DNA of the CDR3 is TGTGCCAGCAGTGGCGGGACAGGGTATAATTCACCCCTCCACTTT.

There are many counts of this clonotype. The chain is built from TRBV4-3 and TRBJ2-7, with 9 nucleotides matching TRBD2. From germline, CDR1 is LGHNA and CDR2 YSLEER. The trim removed 1 base at V and 3 bases at J, leaving 16 bases unmatched. The CDR3 loop spans 19 amino acids. CDR3 residues: CASSQVWGRAGGRDYEQYF. In DNA, the CDR3 is TGCGCCAGCAGCCAAGTATGGGGTCGAGCGGGGGGAAGAGACTACGAGCAGTACTTC.

There are many counts of this clonotype. The chain is built from TRBV27 and TRBJ1-5, with a possible D match to TRBD1 (5 bases). Trimming removed 6 bases from V and 1 base from J, with 10 bases in between. Per the germline V gene, CDR1 is MNHEY and CDR2 is SMNVEV (reference sequence). This CDR3 region has 14 residues. CDR3 protein: CASRAGFSNQPQHF. For the CDR3, the DNA is TGTGCCAGCAGGGCAGGGTTCAGCAATCAGCCCCAGCATTTT.

The sample holds a few counts of this clonotype. CDR3 sequence: CASSWTSASFQETQYF. In DNA form, the CDR3 reads TGTGCCAGCAGCTGGACTAGCGCCTCTTTCCAAGAGACCCAGTACTTC. V is TRBV6-2 or TRBV6-3 and J is TRBJ2-5, with 9 bases matching TRBD2. The germline CDR1 and CDR2 sequences are MNHEY and SVGEGT. This CDR3 is built from 16 residues. The trim removed 6 bases at V and 1 base at J, leaving 9 bases unmatched.

This clonotype was observed many times. This sequence joins TRBV2 and TRBJ2-1; D remains unclear. The germline V gene has CDR1 SNHLY and CDR2 FYNNEI. The CDR3 extends over 12 amino acids. Trimming left V 5 bases short and J 4 bases short, with 6 bases between. CDR3: CASSTIYNEQFF. CDR3 in DNA: TGTGCCAGCAGTACAATATACAATGAGCAGTTCTTC.

The gene calls are TRBV10-1 and TRBJ2-7, with 7 positions matching TRBD2. V was clipped by 7 bases and J by 7 bases; unmatched bases: 19. CDR3 length: 16 residues. Germline V gene data show CDR1 as WNHNN and CDR2 as SYGVQD (reference sequence). CDR3 amino acids: CASTRLLAAVSREQYF. The CDR3 nucleotides are TGCGCCAGCACCAGGCTTCTAGCGGCCGTGAGTCGGGAGCAGTACTTC.

V gene TRBV20-1 combines with J gene TRBJ1-2; no definite D call. The V gene's germline CDR1 is DFQATT and CDR2 SNEGSKA (reference sequence). The V gene lost 0 bases and the J gene lost 0 bases, with 5 bases spanning the gap. There are 13 residues in the CDR3. The CDR3 DNA reads as TGCAGTGCTAGAGATGAGTCTAACTATGGCTACACCTTC. Its translation: CSARDESNYGYTF.

This clonotype was seen repeatedly, ten times or more. The chain is built from TRBV7-8 and TRBJ1-5; D ambiguous. From germline, CDR1 is SGHVS and CDR2 FQNEAQ. Trimming took 4 bases from V and 4 from J, leaving 14 bases between them. The CDR3 loop spans 15 amino acids. This CDR3 is CASSSTRGRNQPQHF. The CDR3 DNA follows: TGTGCCAGCAGCTCAACAAGAGGAAGGAATCAGCCCCAGCATTTT.

In its sample, this clonotype was seen many times. The junction differs from germline at one of its ends, possibly a read error. CDR3 amino acids: CASSPHERFF. CDR3 bases: TGTGCCAGCAGTCCTCATGAGAGATTCTTC. The V and J genes are TRBV12-3 or TRBV12-4 and TRBJ1-2; no firm D call. CDR3 length: 10 amino acids.

This clonotype has ten or more counts. The chain couples TRBV28 to TRBJ2-3; D gene ambiguous. The CDR3 consists of 17 residues. Looked up from germline, CDR1 is MDHEN and CDR2 is SYDVKM. V lost 3 bases to trimming and J lost 0 bases, with 16 bases between them. The CDR3 loop is CASSFFPTLTSTDTQYF. DNA for the CDR3: TGTGCCAGCAGTTTCTTTCCGACATTGACTAGCACAGATACGCAGTATTTT.

As for this clonotype: A junction boundary mismatches the germline segment, possibly from a read error. The chain has TRBV27 and TRBJ1-2; no clear D. The CDR3 covers 18 residues. Germline CDR1 reads MNHEY; CDR2 reads SMNVEV (reference sequence). CDR3 region: CTSSLSPQYGDTNYGYTF. Here the CDR3 DNA reads TGCACCAGCAGTTTATCCCCCCAGTATGGCGATACTAACTATGGCTACACCTTC.

This clonotype was detected many times. V and J are TRBV7-2 and TRBJ2-7; either TRBD1 or TRBD2 may supply D (5 bases each). Germline V gene sequence: CDR1 SGHTA, CDR2 FQGNSA. CDR3 length: 14 amino acids. Trimming took 0 bases from V and 2 from J, leaving 8 bases between them. The CDR3 loop reads CASSLAGPTYEQYF. DNA of the CDR3: TGTGCCAGCAGCTTAGCGGGACCGACCTACGAGCAGTACTTC.

At least ten counts were recorded for this clonotype. The chain couples TRBV6-5 to TRBJ2-7, with D unresolved. The CDR3 is made up of 15 amino acids. V lost 4 bases, J lost 5 bases, and 18 bases lay in between. Per the germline V gene, CDR1 is MNHEY and CDR2 is SVGAGI. CDR3: CASSSFVGSVDEQYF. The CDR3 DNA is TGTGCCAGCAGTTCCTTCGTGGGCTCAGTGGACGAGCAGTACTTC.

This clonotype was counted ten times or more. CDR3 region: CASSPWDTQYF. The CDR3 bases are TGTGCCAGCAGCCCGTGGGATACGCAGTATTTT. This sequence joins TRBV7-8 and TRBJ2-3; D is unresolved. The V gene's germline CDR1 is SGHVS and CDR2 FQNEAQ. The CDR3 is 11 amino acids. Trimming removed 5 bases at V and 6 bases at J, with 6 bases between. Full variable domain (missing parts from reference TRBV7-8 and TRBJ2-3): GAGVSQSPRYKVAKRGQDVALRCDPISGHVSLFWYQQALGQGPEFLTYFQNEAQLDKSGLPSDRFFAERPEGSVSTLKIQRTQQEDSAVYLCASSPWDTQYFGPGTRLTVL.

This clonotype was picked up many times. The chain is built from TRBV28 and TRBJ2-1, with D maybe TRBD2 (5 bases). V lost 2 bases and J lost 3, with 14 bases in between. The CDR3 is 16 residues long. Per the germline V gene, CDR1 is MDHEN and CDR2 is SYDVKM. CDR3: CASSLVRRAIYNEQFF. The CDR3 region has the DNA TGTGCCAGCAGTTTAGTTCGGCGGGCTATCTACAATGAGCAGTTCTTC.

The chain links TRBV4-3 to TRBJ2-2; 7 nucleotides line up with TRBD2. V dropped 1 base and J dropped 7; count of bases not matched to a gene: 6. CDR3 length: 15 amino acids. CDR1 LGHNA and CDR2 YSLEER come from the germline V gene. CDR3 loop: CASSQVWGGNGELFF. The CDR3 DNA reads as TGCGCCAGCAGCCAAGTTTGGGGGGGAAACGGGGAGCTGTTTTTT.